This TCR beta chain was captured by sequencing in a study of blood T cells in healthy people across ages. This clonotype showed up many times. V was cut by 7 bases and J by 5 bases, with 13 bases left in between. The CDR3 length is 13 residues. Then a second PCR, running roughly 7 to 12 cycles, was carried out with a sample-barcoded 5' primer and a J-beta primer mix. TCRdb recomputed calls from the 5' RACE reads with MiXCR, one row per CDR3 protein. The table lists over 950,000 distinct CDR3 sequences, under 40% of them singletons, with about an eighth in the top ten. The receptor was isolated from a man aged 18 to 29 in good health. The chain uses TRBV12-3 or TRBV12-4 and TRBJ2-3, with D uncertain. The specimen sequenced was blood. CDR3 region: CASTPEARDTQYF. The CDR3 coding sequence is TGTGCCAGCACTCCTGAAGCTAGAGATACGCAGTATTTT.